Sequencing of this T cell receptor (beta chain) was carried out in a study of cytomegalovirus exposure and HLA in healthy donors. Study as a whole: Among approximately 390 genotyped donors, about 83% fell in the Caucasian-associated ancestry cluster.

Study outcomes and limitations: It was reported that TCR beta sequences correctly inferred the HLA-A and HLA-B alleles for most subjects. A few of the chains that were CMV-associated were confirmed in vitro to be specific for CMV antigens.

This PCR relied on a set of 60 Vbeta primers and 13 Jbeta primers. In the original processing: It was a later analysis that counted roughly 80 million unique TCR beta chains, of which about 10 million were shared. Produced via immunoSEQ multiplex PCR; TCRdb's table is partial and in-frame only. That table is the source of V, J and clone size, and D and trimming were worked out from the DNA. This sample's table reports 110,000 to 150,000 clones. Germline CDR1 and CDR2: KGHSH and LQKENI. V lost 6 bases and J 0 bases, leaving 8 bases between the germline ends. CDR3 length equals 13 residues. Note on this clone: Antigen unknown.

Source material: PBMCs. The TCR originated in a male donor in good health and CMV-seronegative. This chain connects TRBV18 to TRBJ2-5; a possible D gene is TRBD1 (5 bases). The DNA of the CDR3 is TGTGCCAGCTCTCCGACAGACCAAGAGACCCAGTACTTC. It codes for CASSPTDQETQYF.